One sample yielded the 5 T cell receptor beta chains listed below, sequenced in a study of T cells in Graves' hyperthyroidism and ophthalmopathy (dated by TCRdb to between 2018 and 2021). Library construction relied on multiplex PCR. Sequencing was carried out with an Illumina HiSeq 2000. The TCR beta CDR3 regions were amplified from the RNA transcripts. The first round of RT-PCR for the TCR CDR3 was performed with the HTBI primer set and the Qiagen OneStep RT-PCR kit. TCRdb reprocessing: public reads trimmed at Q25 with fastp, clones called with MiXCR, in-frame beta chains kept. Each record represents a unique CDR3 protein, reported with the most common genes and DNA among its rows. The sample table contains about half a million distinct CDR3 sequences; only one count was recorded for roughly 16% of them. The ten largest account for approximately 32% of the sample. The sample comprised blood. These receptors were collected from a woman in her 30s with Graves' ophthalmopathy.

This clonotype has only a few counts. One junction end does not reproduce the germline sequence, and a read error may be involved. The chain couples TRBV12-3 or TRBV12-4 to TRBJ1-6; D remains ambiguous. The CDR3 sequence is 14 residues long. The CDR3 coding sequence is TGTGTCAGCAGTTTGAAACAGTCTTATTCACCCCTCCACTTT. This sequence encodes CVSSLKQSYSPLHF.

A word on this clonotype: A much larger clonotype is one base distant, so this may be a read error. The chain joins TRBV12-3 or TRBV12-4 to TRBJ1-2, with D possibly TRBD1 on 5 matching bases. CDR3 length: 15 residues. V was clipped by 5 bases and J by 2 bases, with 15 bases between them. Here the CDR3 reads CASSHAPWGNYGYTF. The CDR3 region has the DNA TGTGCCAGCAGTCACGCACCGTGGGGGAACTATGGCTACACCTTC.

This clonotype appeared many times. The rearrangement links TRBV5-6 to TRBJ2-1, with 10 nucleotides matching TRBD2. From germline, CDR1 is SGHDT and CDR2 YYEEEE. The V and J ends lost 5 bases and 7 bases, in that order; junction bases with no gene match: 9. The CDR3 is 15 residues long. The CDR3 DNA is TGTGCCAGCAGGGTAGCGGGAGGAAGGTCGAATGAGCAGTTCTTC. Translation gives CASRVAGGRSNEQFF.

In this sample, this clonotype turned up many times. This chain connects TRBV12-3 or TRBV12-4 to TRBJ2-7; 7 positions agree with TRBD1. This CDR3 has 13 amino acids. The V and J ends lost 6 bases and 2 bases, in that order; junction bases with no gene match: 4. The CDR3 nucleotides read TGTGCCAGCAGGCTGACAGGGACCTACGAGCAGTACTTC. Protein product: CASRLTGTYEQYF.

The CDR3, as DNA: TGTGCCAGCAGCTTAGTGGGGGCCCGGGAGCAGTACTTC. Translation: CASSLVGAREQYF. The V and J genes are TRBV7-6 and TRBJ2-7; maybe TRBD1 (6 bases). V was trimmed by 1 base and J by 7 bases, leaving 11 bases between them. The CDR3 runs 13 residues. Germline CDR1 reads SGHVS; CDR2 reads FNYEAQ.